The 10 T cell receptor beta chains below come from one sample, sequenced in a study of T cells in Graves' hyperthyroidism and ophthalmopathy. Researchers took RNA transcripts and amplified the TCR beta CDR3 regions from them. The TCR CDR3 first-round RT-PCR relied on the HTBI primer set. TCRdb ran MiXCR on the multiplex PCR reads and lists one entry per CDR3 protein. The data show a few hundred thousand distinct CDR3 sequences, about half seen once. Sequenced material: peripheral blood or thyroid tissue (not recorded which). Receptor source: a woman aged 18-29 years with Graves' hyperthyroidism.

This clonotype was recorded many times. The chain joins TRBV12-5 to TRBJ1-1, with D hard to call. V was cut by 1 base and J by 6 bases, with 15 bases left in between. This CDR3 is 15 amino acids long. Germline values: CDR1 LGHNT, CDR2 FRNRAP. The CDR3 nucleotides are TGTGCTAGTGGTTTGGCCCCAGGTCTAAACCCTGAAGCTTTCTTT. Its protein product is CASGLAPGLNPEAFF.

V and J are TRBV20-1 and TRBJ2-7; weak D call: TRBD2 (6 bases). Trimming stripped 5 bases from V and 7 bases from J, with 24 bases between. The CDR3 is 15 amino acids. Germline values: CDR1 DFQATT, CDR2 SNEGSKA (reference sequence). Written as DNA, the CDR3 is TGCAGTGCTTCCCTTGGGGTAGGGAGGTTCAATGAGCAGTACTTC. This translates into CSASLGVGRFNEQYF.

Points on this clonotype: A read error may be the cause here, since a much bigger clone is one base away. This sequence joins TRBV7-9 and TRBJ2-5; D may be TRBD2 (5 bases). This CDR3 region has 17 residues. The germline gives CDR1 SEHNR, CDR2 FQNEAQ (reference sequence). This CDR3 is CASSPGASSNLGETQCF. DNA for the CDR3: TGTGCCAGCTCACCAGGAGCTAGCTCAAACTTGGGAGAGACCCAGTGCTTC.

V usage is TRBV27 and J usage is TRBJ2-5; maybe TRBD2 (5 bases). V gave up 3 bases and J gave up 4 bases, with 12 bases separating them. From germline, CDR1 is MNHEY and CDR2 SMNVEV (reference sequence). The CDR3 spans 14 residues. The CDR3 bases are TGTGCCAGCAGTTTGTCGGGATCTCCAGAGACCCAGTACTTC. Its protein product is CASSLSGSPETQYF.

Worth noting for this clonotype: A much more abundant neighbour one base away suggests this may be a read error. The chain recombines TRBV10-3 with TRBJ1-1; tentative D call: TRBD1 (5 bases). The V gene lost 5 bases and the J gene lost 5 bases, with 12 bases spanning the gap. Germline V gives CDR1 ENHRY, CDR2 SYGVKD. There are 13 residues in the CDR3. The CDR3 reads CAISFGTGTEAFF. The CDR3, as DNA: TGTGCCATCAGTTTCGGGACGGGAACTGAAGCTTTCTTT.

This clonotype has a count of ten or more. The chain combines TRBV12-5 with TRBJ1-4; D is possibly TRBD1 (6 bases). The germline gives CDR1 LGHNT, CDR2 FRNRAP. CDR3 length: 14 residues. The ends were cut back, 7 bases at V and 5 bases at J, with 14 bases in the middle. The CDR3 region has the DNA TGTGCTAGTGCCCCGGGGGCAGCAAATGAAAAACTGTTTTTT. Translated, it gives CASAPGAANEKLFF.

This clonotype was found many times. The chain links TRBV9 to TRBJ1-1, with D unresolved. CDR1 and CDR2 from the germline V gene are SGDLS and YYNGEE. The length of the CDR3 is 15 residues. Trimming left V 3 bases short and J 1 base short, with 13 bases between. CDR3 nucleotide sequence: TGTGCCAGCAGCGCCGAGGTCTTACAGAACACTGAAGCTTTCTTT. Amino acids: CASSAEVLQNTEAFF.

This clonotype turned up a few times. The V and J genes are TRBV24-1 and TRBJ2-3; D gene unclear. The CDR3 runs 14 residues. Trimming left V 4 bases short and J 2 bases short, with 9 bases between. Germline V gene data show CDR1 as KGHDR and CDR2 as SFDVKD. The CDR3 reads CATSEIEDTDTQYF. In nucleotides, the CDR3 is TGTGCCACCAGTGAAATAGAGGACACAGATACGCAGTATTTT.

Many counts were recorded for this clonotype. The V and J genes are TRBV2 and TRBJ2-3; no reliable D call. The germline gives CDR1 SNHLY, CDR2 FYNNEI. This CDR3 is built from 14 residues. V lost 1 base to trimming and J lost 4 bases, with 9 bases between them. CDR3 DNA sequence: TGTGCCAGCAGTGAAGAGACCGCGCCAGATACGCAGTATTTT. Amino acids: CASSEETAPDTQYF.

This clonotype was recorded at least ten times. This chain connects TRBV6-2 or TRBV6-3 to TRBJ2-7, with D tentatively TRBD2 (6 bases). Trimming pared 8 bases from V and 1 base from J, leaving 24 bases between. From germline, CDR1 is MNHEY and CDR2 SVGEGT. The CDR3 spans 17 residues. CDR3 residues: CASLGGPRASASYEQYF. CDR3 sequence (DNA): TGTGCCAGCCTGGGAGGACCCCGGGCTAGCGCATCCTACGAGCAGTACTTC.